The 27 T cell receptor beta chains below come from one sample, sequenced in a study of regulatory T cells in long-lasting Graves disease. The authors built TCR beta libraries using iRepertoire HTBI primers and Arm-PCR of CDR3 regions. TCRdb analysed the multiplex PCR reads with MiXCR anew, one entry per CDR3 protein. The data show under 700,000 distinct CDR3 sequences, around 16% seen once. Time point here: newly diagnosed GD, antithyroid drugs for less than 3 months. The TCR library used RNA extracted from PBMCs. The data also belong to a second study, concerning T cells in Graves' hyperthyroidism and ophthalmopathy.

Sequenced here: peripheral blood mononuclear cells (PBMCs), sampled at new diagnosis, from a patient treated with antithyroid drugs. Source of these receptors: a woman aged 40-65 years with Graves disease.

This chain joins TRBV4-1 and TRBJ1-2; 10 nucleotides agree with TRBD1. This CDR3 has 16 residues. CDR1 is MGHRA, CDR2 YSYEKL, per germline. With 1 base clipped from V and 3 bases from J, the junction kept 5 bases outside the gene matches. The CDR3 reads CASSQGRDRGYYGYTF. CDR3 sequence (DNA): TGCGCCAGCAGCCAAGGGAGGGACAGGGGATACTATGGCTACACCTTC.

The chain uses TRBV4-1 and TRBJ1-5; D unclear. CDR1 is MGHRA and CDR2 is YSYEKL in the germline V gene. V was clipped by 0 bases and J by 4 bases, with 13 bases between them. This CDR3 is built from 16 residues. CDR3 sequence: CASSQDSRPGNQPQHF. The CDR3 nucleotides read TGCGCCAGCAGCCAAGATTCTAGGCCGGGGAATCAGCCCCAGCATTTT.

The table lists this clonotype with a few counts. This chain links TRBV6-1 with TRBJ2-1; D not certain. This CDR3 has 15 amino acids. CDR1 is MNHNS and CDR2 is SASEGT in the germline V gene. Trimming pared 5 bases from V and 7 bases from J, leaving 18 bases between. The DNA of the CDR3 is TGTGCCAGCAGTAAGTACAAGGCCGCGGTTAATGAGCAGTTCTTC. Amino acid sequence: CASSKYKAAVNEQFF.

About this clonotype itself: This may be a read error, as it is one base from a much larger clone. V gene TRBV3-1 combines with J gene TRBJ1-5; D possibly corresponds to TRBD1 (6 bases). CDR3 length: 15 amino acids. Germline CDR1 is LGHDT and CDR2 is YNNKEL (reference sequence). CDR3 residues: CAGSQEVGGGQPQHF. CDR3 DNA sequence: TGTGCCGGCAGCCAAGAAGTTGGGGGCGGCCAGCCCCAGCATTTT.

The chain combines TRBV18 with TRBJ2-3, with 11 bases that match TRBD2. The J call is doubtful: the DNA matches TRBJ2-5 better. This CDR3 spans 16 amino acids. CDR1 is KGHSH, CDR2 LQKENI, per germline. This chain's CDR3 is CASSSGTSGIRETQYF. In DNA form, the CDR3 reads TGTGCCAGCTCATCCGGGACTAGCGGTATTCGGGAGACCCAGTACTTC.

At least ten counts were recorded for this clonotype. The chain employs TRBV12-3 or TRBV12-4 and TRBJ1-2, with TRBD1 matching over 9 bases. Trimming cost V 5 bases and J 6 bases; bases outside gene matches: 10. The CDR3 has 15 residues. The CDR3 protein is CASSPVGQGMHGYTF. Here the CDR3 DNA reads TGTGCCAGCAGTCCCGTTGGACAGGGGATGCATGGCTACACCTTC.

There are many counts of this clonotype. This chain connects TRBV7-9 to TRBJ1-4; tentative D call: TRBD1 (5 bases). CDR1 and CDR2 (germline): SEHNR, FQNEAQ (reference sequence). V was pared by 5 bases and J by 5 bases, with 12 bases between. The CDR3 is 14 residues long. The CDR3 DNA sequence: TGTGCCAGCAGCCAGACAGCGGCCAATGAAAAACTGTTTTTT. It translates to CASSQTAANEKLFF.

V and J are TRBV27 and TRBJ1-4, with 9 bases fitting TRBD1. The CDR3 totals 15 residues. J lost 7 bases, V lost 5 bases, and 8 bases had no gene match. The germline V gene has CDR1 MNHEY and CDR2 SMNVEV (reference sequence). This CDR3 is CASSIGTGLLEKLFF. CDR3 DNA sequence: TGTGCCAGCAGTATAGGGACAGGGTTGCTTGAAAAACTGTTTTTT. The full variable domain, completed using reference TRBV27 and TRBJ1-4, is EAQVTQNPRYLITVTGKKLTVTCSQNMNHEYMSWYRQDPGLGLRQIYYSMNVEVTDKGDVPEGYKVSRKEKRNFPLILESPSPNQTSLYFCASSIGTGLLEKLFFGSGTQLSVL.

The sample holds many counts of this clonotype. The chain links TRBV11-2 to TRBJ1-4, with TRBD1 matching 7 bases. V dropped 2 bases and J dropped 6; count of bases not matched to a gene: 3. Germline CDR1 SGHAT, CDR2 FQNNGV. The CDR3 loop spans 14 amino acids. The CDR3 protein is CASSLRGLDEKLFF. As DNA, the CDR3 is TGTGCCAGCAGCTTAAGGGGGCTGGATGAAAAACTGTTTTTT.

This clonotype occurred a few times. This sequence joins TRBV20-1 and TRBJ2-1, with 9 bases matching TRBD1. Germline V gene sequence: CDR1 DFQATT, CDR2 SNEGSKA (reference sequence). The length of the CDR3 is 17 residues. V lost 2 bases, J lost 6 bases, and 14 bases stayed unmatched. Here the CDR3 DNA reads TGCAGTGCTAGATTTTTCGGGACAGGGTCTTCAGGCAATGAGCAGTTCTTC. As protein: CSARFFGTGSSGNEQFF.

This clonotype was detected many times. This chain joins TRBV11-2 and TRBJ2-5; D is uncertain. V dropped 1 base and J dropped 3 bases, with 15 bases sitting between them. CDR3 size: 16 residues. Germline loops: CDR1 SGHAT, CDR2 FQNNGV. The CDR3 DNA follows: TGTGCCAGCAGCTTAGTTGGGCGGCGGCCGGAAGAGACCCAGTACTTC. Protein: CASSLVGRRPEETQYF.

The chain carries TRBV5-1 and TRBJ2-2, with 9 bases that match TRBD2. V lost 2 bases to trimming and J lost 2 bases; unmatched junction nucleotides: 7. The germline V gene encodes CDR1 SGHRS and CDR2 YFSETQ. This CDR3 spans 17 amino acids. Here the CDR3 reads CASSFTPSGANTGELFF. The CDR3 nucleotides are TGCGCCAGCAGCTTTACGCCTAGCGGGGCTAACACCGGGGAGCTGTTTTTT.

This chain links TRBV6-1 with TRBJ1-2, with TRBD1 identical over 8 bases. This CDR3 is 13 amino acids long. Germline CDR1 reads MNHNS; CDR2 reads SASEGT. The trim removed 11 bases at V and 4 bases at J, leaving 9 bases unmatched. The CDR3 spells CAVQGALGYGYTF. CDR3 bases: TGTGCCGTCCAGGGGGCTCTGGGCTATGGCTACACCTTC.

There are many counts of this clonotype. This rearrangement joins TRBV20-1 to TRBJ2-1; 12 positions match TRBD2. The V gene's germline CDR1 is DFQATT and CDR2 SNEGSKA (reference sequence). V lost 0 bases, J lost 12 bases, and 6 bases stayed unmatched. The CDR3 is 14 amino acids. CDR3 residues: CSARDPSGGEGQFF. Written as DNA, the CDR3 is TGCAGTGCTAGAGACCCTAGCGGGGGGGAAGGGCAGTTCTTC.

The chain joins TRBV19 to TRBJ1-5, with D maybe TRBD1 (6 bases). The length of the CDR3 is 17 residues. Germline CDR1 and CDR2: LNHDA and SQIVND (reference sequence). V lost 5 bases to trimming and J lost 1 base, with 18 bases between them. CDR3 residues: CASSPTGPGASNQPQHF. The CDR3 coding sequence is TGTGCCAGTAGTCCTACCGGCCCAGGGGCCAGCAATCAGCCCCAGCATTTT.

This clonotype occurred once. The chain recombines TRBV30 with TRBJ2-6; TRBD2 is a possible D gene (5 bases). This CDR3 is built from 15 residues. CDR1 and CDR2 (germline): GTSNPN, SVGIG (reference sequence). Trimming shortened V by 7 bases and J by 0 bases, and 13 bases separated the two germline ends. The CDR3 sequence: CASRLSPSGANVLTF. As DNA, the CDR3 is TGTGCCTCTCGACTATCCCCCTCTGGGGCCAACGTCCTGACTTTC.

This clonotype was seen ten or more times. This chain uses TRBV10-3 with TRBJ1-2; 7 bases match TRBD1. CDR3 size: 13 residues. Unmatched junction bases numbered 0, after V lost 2 bases and J lost 3 bases. Per germline, CDR1 ENHRY and CDR2 SYGVKD. CDR3 protein: CAISEDRDYGYTF. CDR3 sequence (DNA): TGTGCCATCAGTGAGGACAGGGACTATGGCTACACCTTC.

There are many counts of this clonotype. This sequence joins TRBV2 and TRBJ1-1; TRBD1 is a possible D gene (6 bases). Per the germline V gene, CDR1 is SNHLY and CDR2 is FYNNEI. The CDR3 extends over 15 amino acids. Trimming removed 5 bases at V and 0 bases at J, with 13 bases between. CDR3 amino acids: CASSSTTGMNTEAFF. The CDR3 DNA follows: TGTGCCAGCAGTTCGACGACAGGAATGAACACTGAAGCTTTCTTT.

For this clonotype: Germline and junction disagree at one end, which may indicate a read error. The V gene is TRBV9, the J gene TRBJ2-1; tentatively, D is TRBD2 (8 bases). Germline values: CDR1 SGDLS, CDR2 YYNGEE. The CDR3 extends over 17 amino acids. The CDR3 DNA sequence: TGTGCCAGCAGCATCGGAGTAGCGGGGACAGCCTACAATGGGCAGTTCTTC. Translation gives CASSIGVAGTAYNGQFF.

This clonotype was seen repeatedly, ten times or more. CDR3 bases: TGTGCCAGCAGTCCGGAGAGTCCTAATGGCTACACCTTC. This gives the protein CASSPESPNGYTF. The chain links TRBV12-3 or TRBV12-4 to TRBJ1-2; D not resolved. V gave up 5 bases and J gave up 6 bases, with 13 bases separating them. The CDR3 consists of 13 residues.

This clonotype was found many times. The chain couples TRBV11-2 to TRBJ2-1, with 8 positions matching TRBD2. V was pared by 0 bases and J by 8 bases, with 12 bases of the junction left unmatched. CDR1 and CDR2 from the germline V gene are SGHAT and FQNNGV. The CDR3 length is 17 residues. In DNA form, the CDR3 reads TGTGCCAGCAGCTTAGATACGGGGGGGAGGATTAGCTATGAGCAGTTCTTC. Its translation is CASSLDTGGRISYEQFF.

This clonotype was recorded many times. The chain has TRBV11-2 and TRBJ1-2; D might be TRBD1 (6 bases). Germline V gene data show CDR1 as SGHAT and CDR2 as FQNNGV. The CDR3 consists of 15 residues. The V end was cut by 0 bases, the J end by 3 bases, with 11 bases between. CDR3 residues: CASSLDRGGHYGYTF. The CDR3 nucleotides are TGTGCCAGCAGCTTAGATCGCGGGGGGCACTATGGCTACACCTTC.

This clonotype was detected ten times or more. The chain couples TRBV6-1 to TRBJ2-2; 9 nucleotides match TRBD1. This CDR3 comprises 16 residues. V shed 6 bases and J 5 bases; nucleotides not matched to a gene: 10. Germline CDR1 is MNHNS and CDR2 is SASEGT. The CDR3: CASRRLPGQGTGELFF. CDR3 nucleotide sequence: TGTGCCAGCAGGCGACTTCCGGGACAGGGAACCGGGGAGCTGTTTTTT.

This clonotype was recorded at least ten times. The gene calls are TRBV9 and TRBJ2-1, with TRBD1 matching over 7 bases. CDR3 length: 15 residues. The junction had 7 bases not matched to a gene; V was cut back by 0 bases and J by 7 bases. Germline V lookup: CDR1 SGDLS, CDR2 YYNGEE. CDR3 sequence reads: CASSVAGTEVNEQFF. The CDR3 DNA reads TGTGCCAGCAGCGTAGCCGGGACAGAGGTTAATGAGCAGTTCTTC.

The chain joins TRBV6-1 to TRBJ1-1, with D hard to call. Germline loops: CDR1 MNHNS, CDR2 SASEGT. This CDR3 has 13 residues. Trimming took 0 bases from V and 7 from J, leaving 9 bases between them. CDR3 loop: CASSEAAGSEAFF. For the CDR3, the DNA is TGTGCCAGCAGTGAAGCGGCGGGGAGTGAAGCTTTCTTT.

For the CDR3, the DNA is TGTGCCAGCTGCCCGAGGGCCAGATACTATGGCTACACCTTC. Its protein product is CASCPRARYYGYTF. The chain employs TRBV12-3 or TRBV12-4 and TRBJ1-2, with unresolved D. Trimming cost V 8 bases and J 3 bases, with 16 bases left between them. The CDR3 runs to 14 residues.

This clonotype showed up many times. Germline and junction disagree at one end, which may indicate a read error. The V and J genes are TRBV7-2 and TRBJ2-3; D unresolved. The CDR3 is made up of 11 amino acids. The germline V gene encodes CDR1 SGHTA and CDR2 FQGNSA. CDR3 loop: CASKATYTQYF. The CDR3 DNA reads as TGTGCCAGCAAGGCCACATATACGCAGTATTTT. The full variable domain, its missing parts supplied by reference TRBV7-2 and TRBJ2-3, is GAGVSQSPSNKVTEKGKDVELRCDPISGHTALYWYRQSLGQGLEFLIYFQGNSAPDKSGLPSDRFSAERTGGSVSTLTIQRTQQEDSAVYLCASKATYTQYFGPGTRLTVL.